These 28 T cell receptor beta chains share one sample of origin, sequenced in a study of OX40 agonist ivuxolimab in advanced cancers. Assay: immunoSEQ multiplex PCR; the TCRdb copy retains only in-frame clones and omits some. The data contain approximately 54,000 clones, 80% to 85% of them singletons. The specimen was CD4+ or CD8+ T cells sorted from blood, collected in a trial of the OX40 agonist ivuxolimab. Source of these receptors: an adult with an advanced solid tumor such as melanoma, head and neck, liver or kidney cancer.

The chain uses TRBV19 and TRBJ1-6; no reliable D call. V gave up 4 bases and J gave up 3 bases, with 7 bases separating them. Germline V gene sequence: CDR1 LNHDA, CDR2 SQIVND (reference sequence). This CDR3 has 14 residues. In DNA, the CDR3 is TGTGCCAGTAGTAACAGTATCTATAATTCACCCCTCCACTTT. It codes for CASSNSIYNSPLHF.

The chain joins TRBV9 to TRBJ2-5; 8 nucleotides align to TRBD2. CDR3 length: 16 amino acids. Germline V gene sequence: CDR1 SGDLS, CDR2 YYNGEE. Trimming cost V 3 bases and J 5 bases; bases outside gene matches: 12. The CDR3 region is CASSAPPGLGRETQYF. The CDR3, as DNA: TGTGCCAGCAGCGCCCCCCCGGGACTAGGGAGGGAGACCCAGTACTTC.

The chain couples TRBV6-1 to TRBJ2-1; 9 bases align to TRBD2. The CDR3 has 15 amino acids. The germline gives CDR1 MNHNS, CDR2 SASEGT. The V segment lost 4 bases and the J segment 7 bases; nucleotides outside the gene matches: 8. This CDR3 reads CASSASGGRYNEQFF. The CDR3, as DNA: TGTGCCAGCAGTGCCAGCGGGGGGCGTTATAATGAGCAGTTCTTC.

V gene TRBV7-2 combines with J gene TRBJ1-5; D remains unclear. Germline V gene data show CDR1 as SGHTA and CDR2 as FQGNSA. The V and J ends lost 1 base and 0 bases respectively, with 7 bases between them. The CDR3 spans 15 residues. The CDR3 protein is CASSLVFNSNQPQHF. In nucleotides, the CDR3 is TGTGCCAGCAGCTTAGTCTTTAATAGCAATCAGCCCCAGCATTTT.

This rearrangement joins TRBV29-1 to TRBJ2-1; tentatively, D is TRBD2 (7 bases). Germline values: CDR1 SQVTM, CDR2 ANQGSEA. This CDR3 is 15 amino acids long. V was trimmed by 6 bases and J by 0 bases, leaving 15 bases between them. CDR3 DNA: TGCAGCGTACCGGGGGGCTCGAGCTCCTACAATGAGCAGTTCTTC. It is translated as CSVPGGSSSYNEQFF.

This clone has a single count. This sequence joins TRBV7-2 and TRBJ1-2; no reliable D call. This CDR3 has 16 residues. V lost 6 bases and J lost 6, with 23 bases in between. Germline CDR1 is SGHTA and CDR2 is FQGNSA. CDR3 in amino acids: CASSSRFLRADDGYTF. As DNA, the CDR3 is TGTGCCAGCAGTTCCAGGTTTCTACGGGCAGATGATGGCTACACCTTC.

The gene calls are TRBV5-1 and TRBJ2-7; TRBD2 aligns across 9 bases. Germline CDR1 reads SGHRS; CDR2 reads YFSETQ. Trimming at V came to 4 bases and at J to 6 bases, leaving 11 bases not matched to a gene. The CDR3 totals 15 residues. CDR3 amino acids: CASSPFLAGPSEQYF. The CDR3 coding sequence is TGCGCCAGCAGCCCGTTTCTAGCGGGGCCGTCCGAGCAGTACTTC.

In this sample, this clone turned up a few times. The chain recombines TRBV5-4 with TRBJ1-1, with a tentative D call TRBD1 (5 bases). The CDR3 totals 14 residues. Per germline, CDR1 SGHNT and CDR2 YYREEE (reference sequence). The germline V and J ends were trimmed by 0 bases and 3 bases, with 9 bases remaining between them. CDR3 in DNA: TGTGCCAGCAGCTTGGGGGCCAGGGACACTGAAGCTTTCTTT. It codes for CASSLGARDTEAFF.

CDR3 DNA sequence: TGCGCCAGCAGCCAAGATTCCACAGGGATGGTGGCCCAGTACTTC. This translates into CASSQDSTGMVAQYF. The V and J genes are TRBV4-3 and TRBJ2-5, with TRBD1 as a possible D gene (6 bases). There are 15 residues in the CDR3. V was pared by 0 bases and J by 9 bases, with 17 bases between. CDR1 is LGHNA and CDR2 is YSLEER in the germline V gene.

This chain connects TRBV6-6 to TRBJ1-1; D unclear. V lost 5 bases and J 1 base, leaving 11 bases between the germline ends. Per germline, CDR1 MNHNY and CDR2 SVGAGI (reference sequence). The CDR3 is made up of 14 amino acids. CDR3 DNA: TGTGCCAGCAGTCGGGGTTGGAAGAACACTGAAGCTTTCTTT. Translating it yields CASSRGWKNTEAFF.

The rearrangement links TRBV2 to TRBJ1-6; 7 positions match TRBD1. CDR1 and CDR2 from the germline V gene are SNHLY and FYNNEI. V shed 7 bases, J shed 7 bases, and the junction held 7 bases outside the gene matches. CDR3 length equals 14 residues. The CDR3 sequence is CASKSTGLNSPLHF. In DNA, the CDR3 is TGTGCCAGCAAATCGACAGGGTTAAATTCACCCCTCCACTTT.

The chain employs TRBV29-1 and TRBJ2-7, with D perhaps being TRBD1 or TRBD2 (5 bases each). The germline V and J ends were trimmed by 4 bases and 3 bases, with 28 bases remaining between them. This CDR3 region has 18 residues. Germline CDR1 and CDR2: SQVTM and ANQGSEA. The chain's CDR3 is CSVVVGTSIGGRSYEQYF. CDR3 DNA sequence: TGCAGCGTTGTAGTTGGAACATCTATTGGGGGAAGGAGCTACGAGCAGTACTTC.

The table lists this clone with a count of one. This chain links TRBV5-1 with TRBJ2-5; 9 positions agree with TRBD1. The V and J ends lost 3 bases and 3 bases, in that order; junction bases with no gene match: 6. Germline values: CDR1 SGHRS, CDR2 YFSETQ. This CDR3 has 15 residues. The CDR3 here is CASSWGRTGEETQYF. The CDR3, as DNA: TGCGCCAGCAGCTGGGGAAGGACAGGGGAAGAGACCCAGTACTTC.

This clone has only one observation. The chain links TRBV5-1 to TRBJ2-1, with TRBD2 matching over 8 bases. The V gene end was trimmed by 0 bases and the J gene end by 9 bases; junction bases not matched to a gene: 5. Germline lookup yields CDR1 SGHRS and CDR2 YFSETQ. The length of the CDR3 is 14 residues. The CDR3: CASSLDGGEGEQFF. The CDR3 DNA reads TGCGCCAGCAGCTTGGACGGGGGGGAAGGTGAGCAGTTCTTC.

CDR3: CASKAGNYGYTF. CDR3 nucleotide sequence: TGTGCCAGCAAAGCCGGGAACTATGGCTACACCTTC. The J gene is TRBJ1-2, the V gene TRBV19; D call uncertain. The CDR3 totals 12 residues. V was pared by 9 bases and J by 2 bases, with 10 bases between. Germline CDR1 and CDR2: LNHDA and SQIVND (reference sequence).

V and J are TRBV18 and TRBJ1-4, with TRBD1 identical over 7 bases. The germline V gene has CDR1 KGHSH and CDR2 LQKENI. J gave up 5 bases and V 3 bases, and 9 bases lay outside the gene matches. This CDR3 has 16 residues. The chain's CDR3 is CASSPPGTEKNEKLFF. The CDR3 nucleotides are TGTGCCAGCTCACCGCCCGGGACAGAAAAAAATGAAAAACTGTTTTTT.

This chain uses TRBV5-6 with TRBJ1-5; D might be TRBD1 (5 bases). CDR3 length equals 13 residues. Trimming cost V 3 bases and J 8 bases, with 12 bases left between them. Per the germline V gene, CDR1 is SGHDT and CDR2 is YYEEEE. Here the CDR3 DNA reads TGTGCCAGCAGCTGGGGGGGTCTTAAGCCCCAGCATTTT. Its protein product is CASSWGGLKPQHF. Drawing the rest from reference TRBV5-6 and TRBJ1-5, the complete variable domain is DAGVTQSPTHLIKTRGQQVTLRCSPKSGHDTVSWYQQALGQGPQFIFQYYEEEERQRGNFPDRFSGHQFPNYSSELNVNALLLGDSALYLCASSWGGLKPQHFGDGTRLSIL.

The table lists this clone with a count of one. The chain recombines TRBV4-2 with TRBJ1-5; 9 nucleotides align to TRBD1. The CDR3 length is 14 residues. The V gene end was trimmed by 4 bases and the J gene end by 7 bases; junction bases not matched to a gene: 5. Germline V gene sequence: CDR1 LGHNA, CDR2 YNFKEQ. In nucleotides, the CDR3 is TGTGCCAGCAGCCCAGGACAGGGGCTCCAGCCCCAGCATTTT. It is translated as CASSPGQGLQPQHF.

This sequence joins TRBV5-1 and TRBJ2-6; 13 bases map to TRBD2. The germline V gene has CDR1 SGHRS and CDR2 YFSETQ. CDR3 size: 18 residues. With V trimmed by 4 bases and J by 0 bases, 4 bases remained unmatched. CDR3 in DNA: TGCGCCAGCAGCCCGACTAGCGGGGGGTACTCTGGGGCCAACGTCCTGACTTTC. Protein sequence: CASSPTSGGYSGANVLTF.

V gene TRBV5-4 combines with J gene TRBJ2-5; TRBD1 matches 7 bases. The V and J ends lost 0 bases and 5 bases, in that order; junction bases with no gene match: 4. CDR3 size: 14 residues. Germline V gene lookup returns CDR1 SGHNT and CDR2 YYREEE (reference sequence). CDR3 protein: CASSLDRGVETQYF. The CDR3, as DNA: TGTGCCAGCAGCTTGGACAGGGGAGTTGAGACCCAGTACTTC.

The chain is built from TRBV6-6 and TRBJ1-6; D remains unclear. V gave up 5 bases and J gave up 7 bases, with 6 bases separating them. The CDR3 runs to 12 residues. The germline CDR1 and CDR2 sequences are MNHNY and SVGAGI (reference sequence). The CDR3 nucleotides are TGTGCCAGCAGTAGGGTCAATTCACCCCTCCACTTT. This codes for CASSRVNSPLHF.

CDR3 sequence: CASSKDYNRERYTF. Written as DNA, the CDR3 is TGTGCCAGCAGCAAAGATTACAACAGGGAGCGCTACACCTTC. The rearrangement links TRBV9 to TRBJ1-2, with a tentative D call TRBD1 (6 bases). Germline values: CDR1 SGDLS, CDR2 YYNGEE. There are 14 residues in the CDR3. Trimming removed 4 bases from V and 9 bases from J, with 19 bases in between.

V and J are TRBV11-3 and TRBJ2-3, with unresolved D. The CDR3 covers 13 residues. V was shortened by 1 base and J by 3 bases, with 5 bases between the two germline ends. Germline loops: CDR1 SGHNT, CDR2 YENEEA. The CDR3 nucleotides read TGTGCCAGCAGCTTAGCTGGAACAGATACGCAGTATTTT. Its translation: CASSLAGTDTQYF. Full variable domain (remainder filled in from reference TRBV11-3 and TRBJ2-3): EAGVVQSPRYKIIEKKQPVAFWCNPISGHNTLYWYLQNLGQGPELLIRYENEEAVDDSQLPKDRFSAERLKGVDSTLKIQPAELGDSAVYLCASSLAGTDTQYFGPGTRLTVL.

The chain has TRBV5-1 and TRBJ1-1; D unclear. V lost 0 bases to trimming and J lost 5 bases, with 20 bases between them. The CDR3 totals 17 residues. Germline CDR1 and CDR2: SGHRS and YFSETQ. The CDR3 DNA reads as TGCGCCAGCAGCTTGGACGGGCCCACCACGGCGGGGACTGAAGCTTTCTTT. Translation gives CASSLDGPTTAGTEAFF.

The chain is built from TRBV11-3 and TRBJ2-3, with 7 bases identical to TRBD2. Germline V gene data show CDR1 as SGHNT and CDR2 as YENEEA. Trimming took 4 bases from V and 6 from J; bases not matched to a gene: 4. This CDR3 is built from 13 residues. CDR3 in amino acids: CASSYQGGDTQYF. CDR3 in DNA: TGTGCCAGCAGCTATCAGGGAGGGGATACGCAGTATTTT.

The rearrangement links TRBV29-1 to TRBJ2-5, with TRBD2 matching over 11 bases. Per the germline V gene, CDR1 is SQVTM and CDR2 is ANQGSEA. This CDR3 contains 14 residues. V lost 5 bases, J lost 3 bases, and 5 bases stayed unmatched. The CDR3 here is CSVTGTSGKETQYF. Here the CDR3 DNA reads TGCAGCGTTACCGGGACTAGCGGAAAAGAGACCCAGTACTTC.

The rearrangement joins TRBV27 to TRBJ1-1; no clear D. The ends were cut back, 4 bases at V and 0 bases at J, with 3 bases in the middle. CDR1 is MNHEY, CDR2 SMNVEV, per germline (reference sequence). The CDR3 totals 12 residues. The CDR3, as DNA: TGTGCCAGCAGTTCGGTGAACACTGAAGCTTTCTTT. Amino acid sequence: CASSSVNTEAFF.

V usage is TRBV9 and J usage is TRBJ2-5, with 8 bases fitting TRBD1. This CDR3 comprises 14 residues. The germline V gene encodes CDR1 SGDLS and CDR2 YYNGEE. V gave up 4 bases and J gave up 5 bases; unmatched junction bases: 7. CDR3 bases: TGTGCCAGCAGCAGCCGGGACAGGAGGGAGACCCAGTACTTC. Its translation: CASSSRDRRETQYF.